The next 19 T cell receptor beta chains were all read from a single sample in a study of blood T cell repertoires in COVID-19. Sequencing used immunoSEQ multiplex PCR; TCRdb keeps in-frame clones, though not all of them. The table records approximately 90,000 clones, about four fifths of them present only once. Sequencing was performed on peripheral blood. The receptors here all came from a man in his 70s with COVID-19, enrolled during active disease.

CDR3 sequence (DNA): TGTGCCAGCAGCACCCAGGTTTCCTCCTACGAGCAGTACTTC. Its translation is CASSTQVSSYEQYF. The J gene is TRBJ2-7, the V gene TRBV7-9; D is undetermined. The germline V and J ends were trimmed by 5 bases and 0 bases, with 11 bases remaining between them. This CDR3 is built from 14 residues. Germline lookup yields CDR1 SEHNR and CDR2 FQNEAQ (reference sequence).

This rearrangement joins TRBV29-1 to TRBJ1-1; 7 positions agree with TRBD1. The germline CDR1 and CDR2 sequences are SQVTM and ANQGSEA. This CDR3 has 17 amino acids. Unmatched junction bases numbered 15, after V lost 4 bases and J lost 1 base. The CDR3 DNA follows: TGCAGCGTTGTTTCAGATAAGACAGGGACATGGAACACTGAAGCTTTCTTT. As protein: CSVVSDKTGTWNTEAFF.

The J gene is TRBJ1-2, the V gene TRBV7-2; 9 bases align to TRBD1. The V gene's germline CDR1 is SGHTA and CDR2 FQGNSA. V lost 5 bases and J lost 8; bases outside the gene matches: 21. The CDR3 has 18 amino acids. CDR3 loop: CASSPNPRWGQGVGGYTF. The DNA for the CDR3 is TGTGCCAGCAGCCCCAACCCCCGGTGGGGACAGGGTGTTGGGGGCTACACCTTC.

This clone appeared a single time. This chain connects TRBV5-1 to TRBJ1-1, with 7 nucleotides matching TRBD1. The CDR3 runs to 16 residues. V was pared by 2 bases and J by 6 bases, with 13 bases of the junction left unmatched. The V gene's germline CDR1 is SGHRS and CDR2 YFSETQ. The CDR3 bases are TGCGCCAGCAGCTTCGGGACAGCAATAGGAAGGGCTGAAGCTTTCTTT. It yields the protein CASSFGTAIGRAEAFF.

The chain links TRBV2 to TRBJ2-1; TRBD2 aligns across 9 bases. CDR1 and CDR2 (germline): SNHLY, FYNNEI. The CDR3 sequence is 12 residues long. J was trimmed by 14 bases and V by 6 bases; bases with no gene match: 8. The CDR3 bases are TGTGCCAGCAGGATTAGCGGGGGTCGGAAGTTCTTC. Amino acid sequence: CASRISGGRKFF.

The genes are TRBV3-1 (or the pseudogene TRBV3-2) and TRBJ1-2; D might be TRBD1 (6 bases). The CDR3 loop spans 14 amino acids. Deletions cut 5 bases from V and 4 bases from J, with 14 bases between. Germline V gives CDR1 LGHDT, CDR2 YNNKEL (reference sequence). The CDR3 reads CASSTPGATYGYTF. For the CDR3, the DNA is TGTGCCAGCAGCACGCCAGGGGCGACCTATGGCTACACCTTC.

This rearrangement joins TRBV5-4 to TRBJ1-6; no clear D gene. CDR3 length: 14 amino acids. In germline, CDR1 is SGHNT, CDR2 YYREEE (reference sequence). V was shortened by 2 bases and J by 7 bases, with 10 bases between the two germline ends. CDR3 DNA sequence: TGTGCCAGCAGCTTTGAGAGAGTCAATTCACCCCTCCACTTT. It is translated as CASSFERVNSPLHF.

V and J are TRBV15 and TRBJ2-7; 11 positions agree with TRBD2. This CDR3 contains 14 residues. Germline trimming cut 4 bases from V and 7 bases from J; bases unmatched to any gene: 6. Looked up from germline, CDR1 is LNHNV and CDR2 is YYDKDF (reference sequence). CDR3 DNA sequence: TGTGCCACCAGCAATGCTGGACTAGCGGGTGAGCAGTACTTC. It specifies CATSNAGLAGEQYF.

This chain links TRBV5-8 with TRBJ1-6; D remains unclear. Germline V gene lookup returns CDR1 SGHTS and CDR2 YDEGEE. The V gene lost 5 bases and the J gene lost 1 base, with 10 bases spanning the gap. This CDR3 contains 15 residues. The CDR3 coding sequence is TGTGCCAGCAGTTTTCCGGGATCCTATAATTCACCCCTCCACTTT. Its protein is CASSFPGSYNSPLHF.

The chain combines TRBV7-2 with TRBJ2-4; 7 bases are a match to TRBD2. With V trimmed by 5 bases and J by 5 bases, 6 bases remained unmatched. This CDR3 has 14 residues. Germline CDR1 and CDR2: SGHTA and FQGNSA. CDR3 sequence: CASSLHRGENIQYF. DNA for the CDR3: TGTGCCAGCAGCCTCCACCGGGGGGAAAACATTCAGTACTTC.

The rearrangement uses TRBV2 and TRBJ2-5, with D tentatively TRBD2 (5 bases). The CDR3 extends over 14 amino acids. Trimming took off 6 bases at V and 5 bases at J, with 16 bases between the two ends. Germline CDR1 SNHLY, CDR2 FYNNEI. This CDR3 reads CASRAVRERETQYF. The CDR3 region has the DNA TGTGCCAGCAGGGCAGTGAGGGAGAGGGAGACCCAGTACTTC.

The CDR3 sequence: CASSQEGQGGNEQFF. The CDR3 bases are TGTGCCAGCAGCCAAGAGGGACAGGGGGGCAATGAGCAGTTCTTC. J is TRBJ2-1 and V is TRBV4-2; 11 bases line up with TRBD1. In germline, CDR1 is LGHNA, CDR2 YNFKEQ. V was clipped by 0 bases and J by 6 bases; unmatched bases: 1. This CDR3 is built from 15 residues.

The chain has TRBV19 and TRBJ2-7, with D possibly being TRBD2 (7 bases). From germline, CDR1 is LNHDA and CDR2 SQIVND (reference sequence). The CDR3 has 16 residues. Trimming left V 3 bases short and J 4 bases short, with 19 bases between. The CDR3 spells CASSMGSGTPRYEQYF. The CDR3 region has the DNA TGTGCCAGTAGTATGGGGAGCGGGACACCCCGATACGAGCAGTACTTC.

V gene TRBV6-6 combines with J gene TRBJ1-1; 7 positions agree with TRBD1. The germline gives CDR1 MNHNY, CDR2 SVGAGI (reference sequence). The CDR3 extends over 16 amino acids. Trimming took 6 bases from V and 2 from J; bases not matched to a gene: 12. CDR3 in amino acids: CASRKGQGTANTEAFF. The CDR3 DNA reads TGTGCCAGCAGGAAGGGTCAGGGGACAGCCAACACTGAAGCTTTCTTT.

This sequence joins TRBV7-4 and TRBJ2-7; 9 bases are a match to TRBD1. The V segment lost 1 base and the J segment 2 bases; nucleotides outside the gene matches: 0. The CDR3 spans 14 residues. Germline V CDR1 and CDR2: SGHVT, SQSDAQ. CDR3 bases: TGTGCCAGCAGCTTAGGACAGGGGGCCTACGAGCAGTACTTC. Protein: CASSLGQGAYEQYF.

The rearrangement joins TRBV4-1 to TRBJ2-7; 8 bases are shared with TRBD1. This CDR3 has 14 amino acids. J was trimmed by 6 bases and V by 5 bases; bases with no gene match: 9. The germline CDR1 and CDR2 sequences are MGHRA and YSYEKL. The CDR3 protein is CASSNRQGQSEQYF. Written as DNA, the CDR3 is TGCGCCAGCAGCAACAGACAGGGGCAAAGCGAGCAGTACTTC.

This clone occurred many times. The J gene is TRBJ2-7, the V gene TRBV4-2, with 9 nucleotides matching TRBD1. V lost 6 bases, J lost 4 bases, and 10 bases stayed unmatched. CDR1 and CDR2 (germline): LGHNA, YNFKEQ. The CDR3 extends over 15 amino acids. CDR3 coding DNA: TGTGCCAGCAGTCAAAACCGGGACAGGGTTTACGAGCAGTACTTC. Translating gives CASSQNRDRVYEQYF.

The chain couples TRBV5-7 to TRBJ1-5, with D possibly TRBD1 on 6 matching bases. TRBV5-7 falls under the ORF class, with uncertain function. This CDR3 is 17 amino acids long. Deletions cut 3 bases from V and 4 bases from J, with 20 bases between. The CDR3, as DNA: TGTGCCAGCAGCTGGGGGTGGCCTTACAGGGTGAATCAGCCCCAGCATTTT. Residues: CASSWGWPYRVNQPQHF.

CDR3 sequence: CASSRQGGDQPQHF. The CDR3 DNA follows: TGTGCCAGCAGTAGACAGGGGGGCGATCAGCCCCAGCATTTT. The V gene is TRBV6-5, the J gene TRBJ1-5; 9 bases map to TRBD1. The CDR3 is 14 residues long. V was clipped by 5 bases and J by 5 bases; unmatched bases: 4. Germline assignment: CDR1 MNHEY and CDR2 SVGAGI.